The entry below describes one T cell receptor beta chain. Its specificity is unknown. Germline V gene sequence: CDR1 MNHEY, CDR2 SMNVEV (reference sequence). Trimming cost V 3 bases and J 5 bases; bases outside gene matches: 3. This CDR3 comprises 14 residues. This record comes from a study of cytomegalovirus exposure and HLA in healthy donors. Findings and limits, study-wide: The study put under 200 TCR beta chains on its list as cytomegalovirus-associated.

A multiplex PCR was run with 60 Vbeta primers and 13 Jbeta primers. The table came from immunoSEQ multiplex PCR; TCRdb's copy has only in-frame clones and leaves some out. The data show 170,000 or so clones, under 85% seen once. Each donor's status was that of a healthy bone marrow donor. This receptor was taken from a woman younger than 45 in good health and CMV-seronegative. Material for sequencing was PBMCs. The rearrangement links TRBV27 to TRBJ2-7; 11 bases fit TRBD2. The CDR3 sequence: CASSFGLAGHEQYF. CDR3 bases: TGTGCCAGCAGTTTCGGACTAGCGGGCCACGAGCAGTACTTC.